This entry lists 2 T cell receptor beta chains sequenced from one sample in a study of cytomegalovirus exposure and HLA in healthy donors. Amplification used 60 Vbeta primers and 13 Jbeta primers. Data came from immunoSEQ multiplex PCR; TCRdb stores just in-frame clones and leaves some out. The sample includes under 150,000 clones, 80% of them seen just once. Sequenced input: PBMCs. The receptors were gathered from a young man in good health and CMV-seronegative.

Only a few counts were recorded for this clone. This rearrangement joins TRBV28 to TRBJ2-2; 9 bases match TRBD1. V shed 6 bases and J 5 bases; nucleotides not matched to a gene: 4. This CDR3 has 14 residues. The germline CDR1 and CDR2 sequences are MDHEN and SYDVKM. The chain's CDR3 is CASRDRGFTGELFF. In DNA form, the CDR3 reads TGTGCCAGCAGGGACAGGGGATTTACCGGGGAGCTGTTTTTT.

This chain connects TRBV11-2 to TRBJ2-7, with 15 bases aligning to TRBD2. Germline lookup yields CDR1 SGHAT and CDR2 FQNNGV. Trimming cost V 4 bases and J 3 bases; bases outside gene matches: 10. This CDR3 region has 18 residues. The CDR3 is CASSSYPGTSGGFYEQYF. CDR3 sequence (DNA): TGTGCCAGCAGCTCATACCCCGGGACTAGCGGGGGGTTCTACGAGCAGTACTTC.